This note documents a single TCR beta chain sequence. This clonotype is labeled medium-sized (0.01 to 0.1%). No antigen is known for it. The input lacks base qualities; no much larger clone sits a single base away. The record originates from a study of T-cell memory formation after mild COVID-19 (dated by TCRdb to the early 2020s). At the level of the whole study: Most TCR sequence clusters were specific to one of the two donors. T-cell clones expanding and contracting after mild COVID-19 in a couple of donors were tracked by longitudinal TCRalpha and TCRbeta repertoire sequencing. Two young, previously healthy adult volunteers made up the cohort, one male and one female.

Ficoll-Paque density gradient centrifugation was the method used to isolate PBMCs. Here is what the overall study found, with its caveats: Some responding clones were found in pre-infection memory, which suggests that pre-existing cross-reactive memory T cells took part in the SARS-CoV-2 response. The second-wave clones that peaked on day 37 were not confirmed to be SARS-CoV-2 specific. Contracting CD4+ clones were located mainly in the CM and EM memory subsets, whereas CD8+ clones were found to be enriched in EMRA. The study covered only a couple of mild cases, and larger cohorts including severe cases with pre-infection samples were considered necessary. Clones contracting from day 15 to 85 had balanced CD4/CD8 phenotypes, while a second wave expanding from day 15 to 37 was biased towards CD4+.

The CDR3, cysteine through phenylalanine, is 15 amino acids long. The kept DNA is CDR3 alone, 45 bases in frame from the first base. A distance of 16 bases separates the germline ends of V and J, which lose 6 bases and 4 bases respectively. The run used an Illumina NovaSeq 6000. Using 5'RACE with constant-segment primers, TCRalpha and TCRbeta cDNA libraries were constructed, with sample barcodes and unique molecular identifiers added in the process. RNA was extracted from every sample with Trizol reagent. The libraries were amplified in two PCR steps, and the second step added a second sample barcode and Illumina TruSeq adapters. The libraries were sequenced on an Illumina NovaSeq using 2 x 150 bp paired-end reads. In the paper's pipeline: Reads were demultiplexed and collapsed into UMI-guided consensus sequences with migec v1.2.7. Using mixcr v2.1.11, UMI consensuses were aligned to TRA and TRB V and J templates and then assembled into clonotypes. A clonotype was counted as expanded or contracted only if both edgeR and NoisET called the change significant, with noise models trained on biological replicates. For edgeR calls, the thresholds were a false discovery rate-adjusted p below 0.01 and a log2 fold-change of 1. PCA with hierarchical clustering of max-normalized trajectories of the 1000 most abundant clonotypes was used as exploratory dynamics analysis. Separately sequenced CD4+ and CD8+ repertoires were used to assign a CD4 or CD8 phenotype to each responding clone. Starting from the raw public reads, TCRdb applied fastp trimming at Q25, assembled clones with MiXCR and retained in-frame beta chains. CDR3 protein sequences are deduplicated, and each keeps its most common genes and DNA. These V and J calls originate from TCRdb's pipeline instead of the authors' own analysis. The sample table records about 33,000 distinct CDR3 sequences; 21% of these occur just once. The ten most abundant clones make up about 1.5% of the sample.

The chain links TRBV12-3 or TRBV12-4 with TRBJ2-4, with the D gene not confidently named. Sequencing input: PBMCs or a T cell subset sorted from them (not recorded which). The sequence derives from an adult who had mild COVID-19 (a few samples of this study predate the infection). The sample titles of this study are shuffled in the database, so cell type and time point are left out. The CDR3 region reads CASSRHGAGKNIQYF. The DNA reads as follows: TGTGCCAGCAGCCGTCACGGTGCCGGGAAAAACATTCAGTACTTC.